The source of this T cell receptor beta chain is a study of OX40 agonist ivuxolimab in advanced cancers. For the study at large: Given to patients was ivuxolimab, an agonistic anti-OX40 (CD134) antibody.

Germline V lookup: CDR1 SGDLS, CDR2 YYNGEE. CDR3 length: 15 amino acids. The V end was cut by 7 bases, the J end by 4 bases, with 17 bases between. Data came from immunoSEQ multiplex PCR; TCRdb stores just in-frame clones and leaves some out. The sample has about 40,000 clones, around nine tenths seen once. The TCR originated in an adult with an advanced solid tumor such as melanoma, head and neck, liver or kidney cancer. The chain combines TRBV9 with TRBJ2-2; weak D call: TRBD1 (5 bases). The input for sequencing was CD4+ or CD8+ T cells sorted from blood, taken in a trial of the OX40 agonist ivuxolimab. CDR3 sequence reads: CASGSTADFTGELFF. CDR3 nucleotides: TGTGCCAGCGGTTCGACAGCAGACTTCACCGGGGAGCTGTTTTTT.